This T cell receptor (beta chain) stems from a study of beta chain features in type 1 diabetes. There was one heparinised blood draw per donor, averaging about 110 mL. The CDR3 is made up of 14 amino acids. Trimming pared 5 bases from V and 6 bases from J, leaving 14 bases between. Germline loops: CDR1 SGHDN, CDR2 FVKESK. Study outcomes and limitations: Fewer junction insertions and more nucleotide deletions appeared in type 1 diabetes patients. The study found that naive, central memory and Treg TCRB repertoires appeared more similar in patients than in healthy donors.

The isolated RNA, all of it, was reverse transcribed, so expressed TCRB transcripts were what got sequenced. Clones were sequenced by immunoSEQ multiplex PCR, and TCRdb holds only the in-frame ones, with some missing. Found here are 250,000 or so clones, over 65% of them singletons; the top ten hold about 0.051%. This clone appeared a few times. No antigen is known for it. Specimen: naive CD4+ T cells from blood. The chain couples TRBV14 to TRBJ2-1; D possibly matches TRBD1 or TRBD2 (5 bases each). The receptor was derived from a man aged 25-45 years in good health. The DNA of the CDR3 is TGTGCCAGCAGCTCCGCGAGGGGCTCCAATGAGCAGTTCTTC. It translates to CASSSARGSNEQFF.